The clone carrying this TCR beta chain was observed once. Generated by immunoSEQ multiplex PCR, the TCRdb table keeps only in-frame clones and is missing some. The sample has about 180,000 clones; roughly 83% are singletons. Germline V gene lookup returns CDR1 SQVTM and CDR2 ANQGSEA. The CDR3 is made up of 13 amino acids. Trimming left V 7 bases short and J 0 bases short, with 10 bases between. This record comes from a study of blood T cell repertoires in COVID-19. Whole-study context: The samples span acute and convalescent COVID-19 from the United States, Italy and Spain.

The TCR comes from a woman aged 30 to 39 who had recovered from COVID-19. This sequence joins TRBV29-1 and TRBJ2-1; D is uncertain. The source material was PBMCs or T cells enriched from blood (not recorded which). CDR3 sequence: CSAARSSYNEQFF. The CDR3, as DNA: TGCAGCGCCGCCCGCAGCTCCTACAATGAGCAGTTCTTC.